The T cell receptor beta chain described here comes from a study of blood T cell repertoires in COVID-19. This clone was counted once. The germline gives CDR1 MDHEN, CDR2 SYDVKM. The CDR3 totals 16 residues. Trimming left V 2 bases short and J 6 bases short, with 20 bases between. Only in-frame clones appear in the TCRdb table, and some are missing; sequencing was by immunoSEQ multiplex PCR. The sample lists about 200,000 clones, about nine tenths occurring once. The clonotype was recovered from a man aged 80 or over with acute or convalescent COVID-19. Input material: peripheral blood. The gene calls are TRBV28 and TRBJ2-7; D may be TRBD1 (5 bases). The CDR3 region has the DNA TGTGCCAGCAGTTTACCCCCCGGCGCAGGGCCTCCCGAGCAGTACTTC. As protein: CASSLPPGAGPPEQYF.